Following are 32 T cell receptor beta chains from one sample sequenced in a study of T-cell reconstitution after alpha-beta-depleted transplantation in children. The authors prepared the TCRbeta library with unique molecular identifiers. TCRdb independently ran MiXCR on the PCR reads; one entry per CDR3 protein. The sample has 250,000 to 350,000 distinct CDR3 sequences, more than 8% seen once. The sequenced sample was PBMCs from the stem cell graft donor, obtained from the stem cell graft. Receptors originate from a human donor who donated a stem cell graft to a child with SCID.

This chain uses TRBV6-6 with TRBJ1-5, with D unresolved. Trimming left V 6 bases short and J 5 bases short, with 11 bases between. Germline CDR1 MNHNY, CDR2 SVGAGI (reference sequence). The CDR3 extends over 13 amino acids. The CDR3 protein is CASSWTVDQPQHF. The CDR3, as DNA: TGTGCCAGCAGCTGGACGGTTGATCAGCCCCAGCATTTT.

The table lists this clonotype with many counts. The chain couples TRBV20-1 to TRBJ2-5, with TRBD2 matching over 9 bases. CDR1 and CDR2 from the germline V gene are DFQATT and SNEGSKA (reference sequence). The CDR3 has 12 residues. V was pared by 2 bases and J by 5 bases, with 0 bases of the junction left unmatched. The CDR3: CSARLAGETQYF. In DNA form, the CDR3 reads TGCAGTGCTAGACTAGCGGGGGAGACCCAGTACTTC.

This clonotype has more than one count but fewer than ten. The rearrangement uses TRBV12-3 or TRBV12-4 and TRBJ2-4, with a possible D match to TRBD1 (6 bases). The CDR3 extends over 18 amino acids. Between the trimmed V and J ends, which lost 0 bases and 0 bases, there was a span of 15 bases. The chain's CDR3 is CASSLAWDAGVAKNIQYF. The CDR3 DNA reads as TGTGCCAGCAGTTTAGCCTGGGATGCAGGGGTAGCCAAAAACATTCAGTACTTC.

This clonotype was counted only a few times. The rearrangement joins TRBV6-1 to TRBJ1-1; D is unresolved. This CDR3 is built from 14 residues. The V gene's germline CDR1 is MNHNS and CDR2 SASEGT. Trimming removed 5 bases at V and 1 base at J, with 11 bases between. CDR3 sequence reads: CASSLGRTNTEAFF. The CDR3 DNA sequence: TGTGCCAGCAGTCTTGGACGGACGAACACTGAAGCTTTCTTT.

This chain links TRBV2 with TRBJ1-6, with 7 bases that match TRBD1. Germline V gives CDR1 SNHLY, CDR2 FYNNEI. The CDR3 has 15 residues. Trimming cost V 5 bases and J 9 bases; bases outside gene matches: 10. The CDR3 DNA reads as TGTGCCAGCAGTTCTATCCAGGGGGAAAGTTCACCCCTCCACTTT. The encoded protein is CASSSIQGESSPLHF.

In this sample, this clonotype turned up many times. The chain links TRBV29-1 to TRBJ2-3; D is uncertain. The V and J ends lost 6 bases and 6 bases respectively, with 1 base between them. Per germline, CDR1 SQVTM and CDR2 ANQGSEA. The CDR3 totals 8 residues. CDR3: CSVDTQYF. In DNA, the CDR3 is TGCAGCGTGGATACGCAGTATTTT.

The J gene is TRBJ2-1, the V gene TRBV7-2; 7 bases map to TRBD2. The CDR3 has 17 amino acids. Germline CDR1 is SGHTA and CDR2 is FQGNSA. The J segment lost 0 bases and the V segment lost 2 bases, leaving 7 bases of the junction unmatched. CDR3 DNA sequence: TGTGCCAGCAGCTTAACCAGCGGGGTAAACTCCTACAATGAGCAGTTCTTC. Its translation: CASSLTSGVNSYNEQFF.

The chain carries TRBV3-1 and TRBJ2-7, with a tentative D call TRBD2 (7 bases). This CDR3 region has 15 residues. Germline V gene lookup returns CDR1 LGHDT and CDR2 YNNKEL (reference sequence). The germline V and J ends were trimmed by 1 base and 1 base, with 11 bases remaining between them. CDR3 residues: CASSQAGGPSYEQYF. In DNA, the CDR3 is TGTGCCAGCAGCCAAGCGGGGGGCCCTTCCTACGAGCAGTACTTC.

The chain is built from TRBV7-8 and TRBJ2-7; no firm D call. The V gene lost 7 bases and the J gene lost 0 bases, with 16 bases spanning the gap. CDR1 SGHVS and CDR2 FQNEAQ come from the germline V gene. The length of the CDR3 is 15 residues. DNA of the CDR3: TGTGCCAGCACCAAATCCCGGACCCCCTCCTACGAGCAGTACTTC. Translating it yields CASTKSRTPSYEQYF.

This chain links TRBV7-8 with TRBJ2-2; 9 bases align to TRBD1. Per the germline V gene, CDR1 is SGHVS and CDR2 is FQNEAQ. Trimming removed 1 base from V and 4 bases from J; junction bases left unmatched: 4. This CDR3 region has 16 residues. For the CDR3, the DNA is TGTGCCAGCAGCTTAGGTGTGGACAGGGGCACCGGGGAGCTGTTTTTT. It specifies CASSLGVDRGTGELFF. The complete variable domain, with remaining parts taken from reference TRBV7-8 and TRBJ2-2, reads GAGVSQSPRYKVAKRGQDVALRCDPISGHVSLFWYQQALGQGPEFLTYFQNEAQLDKSGLPSDRFFAERPEGSVSTLKIQRTQQEDSAVYLCASSLGVDRGTGELFFGEGSRLTVL.

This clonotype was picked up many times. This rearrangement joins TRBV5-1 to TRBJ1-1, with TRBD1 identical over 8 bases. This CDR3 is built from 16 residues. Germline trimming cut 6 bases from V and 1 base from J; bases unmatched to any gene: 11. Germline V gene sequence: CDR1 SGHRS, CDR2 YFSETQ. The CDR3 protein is CASTSDRGIANTEAFF. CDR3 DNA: TGCGCCAGCACCTCCGACAGGGGAATAGCGAACACTGAAGCTTTCTTT.

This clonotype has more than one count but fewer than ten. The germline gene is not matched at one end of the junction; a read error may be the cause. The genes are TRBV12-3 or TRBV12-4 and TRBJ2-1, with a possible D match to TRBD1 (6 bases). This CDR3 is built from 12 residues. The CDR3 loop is CASSRTDFEHFF. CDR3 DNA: TGTGCCAGCAGTAGGACAGATTTCGAGCATTTCTTC.

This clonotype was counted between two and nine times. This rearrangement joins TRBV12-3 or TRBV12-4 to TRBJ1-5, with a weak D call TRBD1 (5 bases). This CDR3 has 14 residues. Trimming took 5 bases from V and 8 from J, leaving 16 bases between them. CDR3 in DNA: TGTGCCAGCAGTAAAGGGACCGAAATCAAGCCCCAGCATTTT. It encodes CASSKGTEIKPQHF.

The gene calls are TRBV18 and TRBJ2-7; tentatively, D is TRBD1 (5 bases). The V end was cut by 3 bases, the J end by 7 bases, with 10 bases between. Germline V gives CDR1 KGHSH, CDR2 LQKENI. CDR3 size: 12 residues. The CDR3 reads CASSPNRWEQYF. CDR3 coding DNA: TGTGCCAGCTCACCGAACAGGTGGGAGCAGTACTTC.

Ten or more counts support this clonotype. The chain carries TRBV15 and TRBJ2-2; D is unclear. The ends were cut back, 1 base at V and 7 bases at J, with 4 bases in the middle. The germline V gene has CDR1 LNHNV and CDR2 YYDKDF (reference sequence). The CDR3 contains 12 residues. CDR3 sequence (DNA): TGTGCCACCAGCAGAGCAGACGGGGAGCTGTTTTTT. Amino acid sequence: CATSRADGELFF.

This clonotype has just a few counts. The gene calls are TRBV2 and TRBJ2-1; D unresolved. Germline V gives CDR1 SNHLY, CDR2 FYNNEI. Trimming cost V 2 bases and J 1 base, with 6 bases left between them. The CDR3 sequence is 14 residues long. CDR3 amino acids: CASSEFVSYNEQFF. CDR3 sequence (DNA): TGTGCCAGCAGTGAATTTGTGTCCTACAATGAGCAGTTCTTC.

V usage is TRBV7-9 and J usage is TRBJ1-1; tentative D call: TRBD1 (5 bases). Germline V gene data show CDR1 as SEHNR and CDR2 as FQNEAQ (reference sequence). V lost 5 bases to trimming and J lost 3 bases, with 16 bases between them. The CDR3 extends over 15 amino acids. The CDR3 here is CASSPTWGVDTEAFF. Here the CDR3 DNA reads TGTGCCAGCAGCCCGACCTGGGGGGTTGACACTGAAGCTTTCTTT.

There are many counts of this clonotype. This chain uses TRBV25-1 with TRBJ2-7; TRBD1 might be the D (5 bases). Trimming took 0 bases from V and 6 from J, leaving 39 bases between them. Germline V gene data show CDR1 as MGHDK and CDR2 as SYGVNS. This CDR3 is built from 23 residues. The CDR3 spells CASSEYRAGSGQRTWRWNTEQYF. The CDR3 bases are TGTGCCAGCAGTGAATATCGGGCAGGGTCTGGTCAAAGGACCTGGAGATGGAACACCGAGCAGTACTTC.

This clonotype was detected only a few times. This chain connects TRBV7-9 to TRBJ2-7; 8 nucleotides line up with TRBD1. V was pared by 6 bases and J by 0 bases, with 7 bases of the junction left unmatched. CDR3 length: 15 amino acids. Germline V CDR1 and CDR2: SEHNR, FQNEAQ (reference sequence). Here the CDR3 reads CASSHRDRPSYEQYF. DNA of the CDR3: TGTGCCAGCAGTCACCGGGACAGGCCCTCCTACGAGCAGTACTTC.

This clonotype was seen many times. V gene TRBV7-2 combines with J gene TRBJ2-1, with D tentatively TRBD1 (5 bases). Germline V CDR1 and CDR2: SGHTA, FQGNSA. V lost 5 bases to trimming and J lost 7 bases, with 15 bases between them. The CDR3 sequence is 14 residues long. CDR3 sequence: CASSPNPTANEQFF. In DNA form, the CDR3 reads TGTGCCAGCAGCCCTAATCCGACAGCAAATGAGCAGTTCTTC.

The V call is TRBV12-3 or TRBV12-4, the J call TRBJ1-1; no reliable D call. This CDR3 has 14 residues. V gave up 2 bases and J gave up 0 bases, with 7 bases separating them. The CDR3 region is CASSLNGLNTEAFF. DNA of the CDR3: TGTGCCAGCAGTTTAAACGGCCTGAACACTGAAGCTTTCTTT.

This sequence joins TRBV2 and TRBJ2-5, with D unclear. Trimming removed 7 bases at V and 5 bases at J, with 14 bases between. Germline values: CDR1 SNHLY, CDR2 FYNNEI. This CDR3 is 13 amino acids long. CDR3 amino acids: CASTGWSWETQYF. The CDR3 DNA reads TGTGCCAGCACCGGGTGGAGCTGGGAGACCCAGTACTTC.

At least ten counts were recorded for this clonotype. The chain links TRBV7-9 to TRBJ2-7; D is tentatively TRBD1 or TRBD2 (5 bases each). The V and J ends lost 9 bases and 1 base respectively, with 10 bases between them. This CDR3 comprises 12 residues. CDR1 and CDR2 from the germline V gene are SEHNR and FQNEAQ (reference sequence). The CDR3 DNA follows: TGTGCCAGTGGGGACGGATCCTACGAGCAGTACTTC. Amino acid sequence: CASGDGSYEQYF.

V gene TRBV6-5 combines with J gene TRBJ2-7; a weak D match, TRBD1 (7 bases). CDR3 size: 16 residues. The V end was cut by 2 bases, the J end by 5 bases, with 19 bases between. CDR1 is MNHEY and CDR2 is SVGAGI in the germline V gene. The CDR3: CASSYGQGGTPNEQYF. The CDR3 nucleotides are TGTGCCAGCAGTTACGGGCAGGGGGGAACCCCCAACGAGCAGTACTTC.

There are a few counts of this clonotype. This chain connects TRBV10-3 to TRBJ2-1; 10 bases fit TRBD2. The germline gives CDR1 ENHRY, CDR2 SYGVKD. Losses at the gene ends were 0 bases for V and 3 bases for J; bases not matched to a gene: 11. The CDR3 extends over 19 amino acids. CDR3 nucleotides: TGTGCCATCAGTGAGTCGATGGTAGCGGGGGGTCGAATCTACAATGAGCAGTTCTTC. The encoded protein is CAISESMVAGGRIYNEQFF.

CDR3 nucleotides: TGTGCCACCAGTGATTTCAAGGGAGGACCCCAGTTCTTC. It is translated as CATSDFKGGPQFF. This sequence joins TRBV24-1 and TRBJ2-1; TRBD2 might be the D (6 bases). The germline CDR1 and CDR2 sequences are KGHDR and SFDVKD. Between the trimmed V and J ends, which lost 1 base and 13 bases, there was a span of 13 bases. The CDR3 runs to 13 residues.

The CDR3: CASASGTTYEQYF. In DNA form, the CDR3 reads TGTGCCAGCGCTTCCGGGACAACTTACGAGCAGTACTTC. V usage is TRBV7-9 and J usage is TRBJ2-7, with TRBD1 as a possible D gene (6 bases). V was shortened by 8 bases and J by 4 bases, with 15 bases between the two germline ends. The germline V gene encodes CDR1 SEHNR and CDR2 FQNEAQ (reference sequence). There are 13 residues in the CDR3.

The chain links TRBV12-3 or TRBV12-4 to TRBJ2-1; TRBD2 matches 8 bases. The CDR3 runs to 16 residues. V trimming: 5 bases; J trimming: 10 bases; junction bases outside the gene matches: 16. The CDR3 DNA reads TGTGCCAGCAGTGCTCCTAGCGGGTCCCACCTTAGGGAGCAGTTCTTC. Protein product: CASSAPSGSHLREQFF.

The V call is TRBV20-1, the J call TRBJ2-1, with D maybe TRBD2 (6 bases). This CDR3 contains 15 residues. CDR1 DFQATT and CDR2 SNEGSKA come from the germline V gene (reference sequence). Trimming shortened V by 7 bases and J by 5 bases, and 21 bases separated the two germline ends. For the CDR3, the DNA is TGCAGTGTCTCGCGCCTGCGGGGTCTAGACAATGAGCAGTTCTTC. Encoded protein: CSVSRLRGLDNEQFF.

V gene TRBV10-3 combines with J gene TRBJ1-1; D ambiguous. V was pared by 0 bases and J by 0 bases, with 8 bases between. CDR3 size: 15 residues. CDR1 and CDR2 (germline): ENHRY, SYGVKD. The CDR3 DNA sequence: TGTGCCATCAGTGAGTCGGCCAGGATGAACACTGAAGCTTTCTTT. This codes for CAISESARMNTEAFF.

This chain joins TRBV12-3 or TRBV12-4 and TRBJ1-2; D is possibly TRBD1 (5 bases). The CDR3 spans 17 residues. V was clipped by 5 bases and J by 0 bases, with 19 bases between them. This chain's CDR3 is CASSEGRDPKTNYGYTF. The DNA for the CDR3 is TGTGCCAGCAGTGAGGGGAGGGATCCCAAAACTAACTATGGCTACACCTTC.

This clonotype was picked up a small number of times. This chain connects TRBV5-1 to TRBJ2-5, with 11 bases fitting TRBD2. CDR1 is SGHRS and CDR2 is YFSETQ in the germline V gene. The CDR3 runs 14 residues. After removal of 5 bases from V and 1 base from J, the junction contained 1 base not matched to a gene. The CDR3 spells CASRGTSGQETQYF. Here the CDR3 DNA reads TGCGCCAGCAGGGGGACTAGCGGCCAAGAGACCCAGTACTTC.